This T cell receptor beta chain appears in the sequencing data of a study of beta chain features in type 1 diabetes. Cell sorting via CD45RO/CCR7/CD25/CD127/CD95/CD27 was performed to obtain CD4+ naive, central memory, regulatory and stem cell-like memory cells. Germline V gene sequence: CDR1 SGHTA, CDR2 FQGNSA. This CDR3 has 13 residues. V was trimmed by 10 bases and J by 1 base, leaving 13 bases between them. Expressed TCRB transcripts were sequenced, since all the RNA that had been isolated was reverse transcribed. Clones were sequenced by immunoSEQ multiplex PCR, and TCRdb holds only the in-frame ones, with some missing. The sample yields 350,000 to 400,000 clones, more than 13% seen once.

Sequencing was performed on naive CD4+ T cells from blood. The sequence was collected from a young woman in good health. The chain employs TRBV7-2 and TRBJ1-1, with a tentative D call TRBD1 (6 bases). The CDR3 DNA is TGTGCCACACAAGGACAGCCGAACACTGAAGCTTTCTTT. The encoded protein is CATQGQPNTEAFF.